The rows below give T cell receptor beta chains drawn from one sample of a study of siplizumab effects on memory and regulatory T cells. The table came from immunoSEQ multiplex PCR; TCRdb's copy has only in-frame clones and leaves some out. The table has about 120,000 clones, just under 95% seen once; the top ten hold around 0.16%. Sequencing was carried out using non-Treg CD4+ T cells sorted from blood. The receptors stem from a human donor in good health. Each CDR3 is given without its conserved first and last residue. Where a row states a size, it is once, few, many or the class of an expanded clone; other rows omit it.

clone_size cdr3_length v_call cdr3_aa
NA 9 TRBV18 ASSSPYEQY
once 11 TRBV30 AWSAGAKNIQY
NA 12 TRBV19 ASSIRSAGNTIY
NA 14 TRBV27 ASSYSSPHSNQPQH
NA 14 TRBV7-9 ASSFRQGANNSPLH
once 14 TRBV5-6 ASSQATGTLNYGYT
NA 12 TRBV4-2 ASSQDLHTGELF
NA 15 TRBV25-1 ASSGDSQTTSGNTIY
NA 13 TRBV6-6 ASSYSDPEADTQY
NA 14 TRBV4-1 ASSLNRLANNSPLH
NA 12 TRBV11-2 ASSTGQGRSEQY
NA 9 TRBV30 AWRGNNEQF
NA 14 TRBV7-9 ASSDPSPYSYNEQF
NA 14 TRBV29-1 SVEDQGPGRIYEQY
NA 13 TRBV5-4 ASSLSGTGNYGYT
NA 12 TRBV19 ASSLGTTNYGYT
NA 12 TRBV11-2 ASSLAQFNTEAF
NA 15 TRBV5-1 ASSFVVGQHRTDTQY
NA 12 TRBV28 ASSRTGWGSIQY
NA 13 TRBV6-1 ASREDSSYNSPLH
NA 9 TRBV20-1 SAPVNTEAF
NA 14 TRBV7-3 ASSPTGTGGNYGYT
NA 13 TRBV6-5 ASSYIGLGMQKLF
NA 13 TRBV25-1 ASSDQSSYNSPLH
NA 13 TRBV2 ASSETRGANYGYT
NA 11 TRBV28 ASVESSGNTIY
NA 12 TRBV23-1 ASSHNRVRSPLH
NA 14 TRBV19 ASRWGQESSGNTIY
NA 11 TRBV29-1 SIPGGGAETQY
NA 16 TRBV4-1 ASSLTGTGVTLGSPLH
NA 12 TRBV18 ASSETRTGLEAF
few 12 TRBV7-9 ASSLALYTGELF
NA 11 TRBV7-2 ASTYPNDPGYT
NA 12 TRBV7-3 ASSPEGLIYEQY
NA 15 TRBV18 ASSPLLGAGQGYEQY
NA 14 TRBV7-3 ASSSGPRTSTDTQY
NA 13 TRBV6-6 ASSSTQGAEYGYT
NA 10 TRBV28 ASSRPGNGYT
NA 13 TRBV27 ASSFEGFGNQPQH